A single sample is the source of the 17 T cell receptor beta chains below, sequenced in a study of technical replicates of blood from four donors (dated by TCRdb to 2016 to 2017). Libraries were built with the immunoSEQ multiplex PCR assay. TCRdb stores this immuneACCESS table with in-frame sequences only. Part of the clones is absent; in the studies checked, under half of the shortfall reflects unresolved V genes, and no reason is known for the rest. A total of 75,000 to 95,000 clones appear in this sample, about 89% of them only once. Under 0.3% of the sample is taken by the ten largest. The source material was T cells isolated from PBMCs. All receptors come from a human donor in good health.

The V gene is TRBV11-2, the J gene TRBJ1-3; maybe TRBD1 (5 bases). This CDR3 contains 14 residues. The V gene lost 7 bases and the J gene lost 4 bases, with 14 bases spanning the gap. In germline, CDR1 is SGHAT, CDR2 FQNNGV. The CDR3 is CASTQGVSGNTIYF. In DNA, the CDR3 is TGTGCCAGCACTCAAGGGGTTTCGGGAAACACCATATATTTT.

CDR3 in amino acids: CASSLWDREKSYGYTF. The CDR3, as DNA: TGTGCCAGCAGTTTATGGGACAGGGAGAAGAGCTATGGCTACACCTTC. V gene TRBV28 combines with J gene TRBJ1-2, with 8 bases lining up with TRBD1. V lost 0 bases to trimming and J lost 4 bases; unmatched junction nucleotides: 7. CDR3 length: 16 amino acids. Germline CDR1 reads MDHEN; CDR2 reads SYDVKM.

This chain connects TRBV6-1 to TRBJ2-5, with 9 bases that match TRBD2. J lost 5 bases, V lost 7 bases, and 5 bases had no gene match. Germline V gene lookup returns CDR1 MNHNS and CDR2 SASEGT. The CDR3 runs 13 residues. The CDR3 is CASKREAWETQYF. The CDR3 DNA reads TGTGCCAGCAAGCGGGAGGCGTGGGAGACCCAGTACTTC.

This clone was seen only once. J is TRBJ2-6 and V is TRBV19; D is undetermined. The CDR3 loop spans 15 amino acids. Trimming removed 3 bases at V and 0 bases at J, with 6 bases between. Germline loops: CDR1 LNHDA, CDR2 SQIVND (reference sequence). This CDR3 is CASSIGFSGANVLTF. In DNA form, the CDR3 reads TGTGCCAGTAGTATCGGGTTCTCTGGGGCCAACGTCCTGACTTTC.

The rearrangement links TRBV7-9 to TRBJ2-7, with TRBD1 identical over 7 bases. This CDR3 spans 14 amino acids. Losses at the gene ends were 5 bases for V and 4 bases for J; bases not matched to a gene: 8. Germline CDR1 is SEHNR and CDR2 is FQNEAQ (reference sequence). The CDR3 DNA follows: TGTGCCAGCAGCCGGCCAGGGGGTCTTTACGAGCAGTACTTC. This sequence encodes CASSRPGGLYEQYF.

V gene TRBV15 combines with J gene TRBJ2-1, with a possible D match to TRBD2 (5 bases). The CDR3 is 17 residues long. Germline V lookup: CDR1 LNHNV, CDR2 YYDKDF (reference sequence). V lost 0 bases and J lost 6, with 18 bases in between. The CDR3 DNA reads as TGTGCCACCAGCAGAGACCACCCAGCTAATAGCGTCAATGAGCAGTTCTTC. It codes for CATSRDHPANSVNEQFF.

This clone occurred once. The V gene is TRBV7-9, the J gene TRBJ2-1; the match to TRBD2 covers 7 bases. This CDR3 is built from 15 residues. J lost 2 bases, V lost 5 bases, and 6 bases had no gene match. The germline V gene encodes CDR1 SEHNR and CDR2 FQNEAQ (reference sequence). The CDR3 reads CASSISGNTYNEQFF. The CDR3 DNA is TGTGCCAGCAGCATCAGCGGGAATACCTACAATGAGCAGTTCTTC.

The chain recombines TRBV29-1 with TRBJ1-2; 8 bases are a match to TRBD1. CDR1 and CDR2 (germline): SQVTM, ANQGSEA. The CDR3 spans 15 residues. The trim removed 2 bases at V and 5 bases at J, leaving 10 bases unmatched. CDR3 in DNA: TGCAGCGTTGAAATCCACGGGACAGGAATTTATGGCTACACCTTC. Translation: CSVEIHGTGIYGYTF.

Here the CDR3 reads CASSRTLLAGGLNEQYF. CDR3 DNA sequence: TGTGCCAGCAGTCGCACGTTACTAGCGGGAGGGCTGAACGAGCAGTACTTC. This rearrangement joins TRBV2 to TRBJ2-7, with 13 nucleotides matching TRBD2. Germline CDR1 SNHLY, CDR2 FYNNEI. Trimming took 5 bases from V and 5 from J; bases not matched to a gene: 12. The length of the CDR3 is 17 residues.

V usage is TRBV7-3 and J usage is TRBJ2-2, with TRBD1 matching over 8 bases. The CDR3 spans 15 residues. The J segment lost 5 bases and the V segment lost 5 bases, leaving 7 bases of the junction unmatched. CDR1 SGHTA and CDR2 FQGTGA come from the germline V gene. The CDR3 DNA follows: TGTGCCAGCAGCGCACAGGGGGAGAGGACCGGGGAGCTGTTTTTT. Translating gives CASSAQGERTGELFF.

The chain uses TRBV5-4 and TRBJ2-1; 10 bases agree with TRBD2. The germline CDR1 and CDR2 sequences are SGHNT and YYREEE (reference sequence). The V and J ends lost 4 bases and 8 bases, in that order; junction bases with no gene match: 9. The CDR3 runs to 15 residues. This CDR3 reads CASSLRAGGQDEQFF. In DNA form, the CDR3 reads TGTGCCAGCAGCCTCAGAGCGGGGGGGCAGGATGAGCAGTTCTTC.

This clone was found a few times. V usage is TRBV7-9 and J usage is TRBJ1-2; the match to TRBD1 covers 9 bases. CDR3 length: 14 residues. V gave up 5 bases and J gave up 5 bases; unmatched junction bases: 6. Germline V gene lookup returns CDR1 SEHNR and CDR2 FQNEAQ (reference sequence). The CDR3 loop reads CASSRPTGGYGYTF. Written as DNA, the CDR3 is TGTGCCAGCAGCCGCCCGACAGGGGGATATGGCTACACCTTC. Looking up the rest from reference TRBV7-9 and TRBJ1-2 gives the full variable domain: DTGVSQNPRHKITKRGQNVTFRCDPISEHNRLYWYRQTLGQGPEFLTYFQNEAQLEKSRLLSDRFSAERPKGSFSTLEIQRTEQGDSAMYLCASSRPTGGYGYTFGSGTRLTVV.

The sample holds one count of this clone. The V call is TRBV9, the J call TRBJ2-3; 10 bases map to TRBD2. The CDR3 spans 16 residues. J lost 2 bases, V lost 3 bases, and 6 bases had no gene match. Germline CDR1 and CDR2: SGDLS and YYNGEE. The CDR3 coding sequence is TGTGCCAGCAGCGCAGCGGGGGGGCCTGTCACAGATACGCAGTATTTT. This translates into CASSAAGGPVTDTQYF.

This clone has only a few counts. The chain links TRBV30 to TRBJ1-1, with TRBD1 identical over 7 bases. Germline V gene sequence: CDR1 GTSNPN, CDR2 SVGIG (reference sequence). V shed 1 base, J shed 10 bases, and the junction held 3 bases outside the gene matches. The CDR3 runs 11 residues. CDR3 nucleotide sequence: TGTGCCTGGAGTGGAACAGGGGCAGCTTTCTTT. Its translation is CAWSGTGAAFF.

For the CDR3, the DNA is TGTGCCAGCAGTTTCCATCCACCGGGACAGGGGGTGGGGGAGCAGTACTTC. Translation gives CASSFHPPGQGVGEQYF. The V and J genes are TRBV27 and TRBJ2-7, with 11 bases that match TRBD1. Trimming removed 3 bases from V and 7 bases from J; junction bases left unmatched: 14. Germline lookup yields CDR1 MNHEY and CDR2 SMNVEV (reference sequence). This CDR3 is 17 amino acids long.

The chain joins TRBV10-3 to TRBJ2-6; D perhaps matches TRBD1 (6 bases). The CDR3 covers 15 residues. The V end lost 6 bases, the J end lost 0 bases, and 9 bases lay between the germline ends. CDR1 and CDR2 from the germline V gene are ENHRY and SYGVKD. CDR3 coding DNA: TGTGCCATCAGGCGAGGGGGCTCTGGGGCCAACGTCCTGACTTTC. Its protein is CAIRRGGSGANVLTF.

The V call is TRBV19, the J call TRBJ1-5; TRBD1 agrees at 7 bases. Germline CDR1 reads LNHDA; CDR2 reads SQIVND (reference sequence). The V gene end was trimmed by 8 bases and the J gene end by 6 bases; junction bases not matched to a gene: 7. The CDR3 loop spans 13 amino acids. The CDR3 region has the DNA TGTGCCAGTGCACAGGGGTTAGGTCAGCCCCAGCATTTT. Residues: CASAQGLGQPQHF. Combining the CDR3 with reference TRBV19 and TRBJ1-5 gives the whole variable domain DGGITQSPKYLFRKEGQNVTLSCEQNLNHDAMYWYRQDPGQGLRLIYYSQIVNDFQKGDIAEGYSVSREKKESFPLTVTSAQKNPTAFYLCASAQGLGQPQHFGDGTRLSIL.